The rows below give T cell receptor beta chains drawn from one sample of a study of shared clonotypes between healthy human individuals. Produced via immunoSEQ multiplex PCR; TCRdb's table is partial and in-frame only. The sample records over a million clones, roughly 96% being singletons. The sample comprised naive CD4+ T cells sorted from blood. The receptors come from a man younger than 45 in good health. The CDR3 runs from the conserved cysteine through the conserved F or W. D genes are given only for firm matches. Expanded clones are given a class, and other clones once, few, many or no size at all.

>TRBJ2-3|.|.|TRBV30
CAWSRQSDTQYF
TGTGCCTGGAGTCGGCAGTCAGATACGCAGTATTTT
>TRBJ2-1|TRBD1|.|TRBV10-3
CAIRGQGSSYNEQFF
TGTGCCATCAGGGGACAGGGTAGCTCCTACAATGAGCAGTTCTTC
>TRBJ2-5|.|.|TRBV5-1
CASSPTQETQYF
TGCGCCAGCAGCCCGACACAAGAGACCCAGTACTTC
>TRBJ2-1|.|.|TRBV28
CASSPRPGAEQFF
TGTGCCAGCAGCCCCCGCCCCGGGGCTGAGCAGTTCTTC
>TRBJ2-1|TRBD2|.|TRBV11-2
CASSTLSGGEQFF
TGTGCCAGCAGCACGCTGAGCGGGGGTGAGCAGTTCTTC
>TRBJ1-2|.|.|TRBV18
CASSPNSGTRGFGGYTF
TGTGCCAGCTCACCGAATTCCGGGACCAGAGGGTTTGGTGGCTACACCTTC
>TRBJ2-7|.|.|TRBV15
CATSRDLADPGEQYF
TGTGCCACCAGCAGAGATTTGGCCGACCCAGGCGAGCAGTACTTC
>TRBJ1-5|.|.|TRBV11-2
CASSLRGMDQPQHF
TGTGCCAGCAGCTTAAGAGGTATGGATCAGCCCCAGCATTTT
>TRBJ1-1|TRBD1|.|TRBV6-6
CASSYSVAQGAGEAFF
TGTGCCAGCAGTTACTCGGTCGCCCAGGGGGCAGGGGAAGCTTTCTTT
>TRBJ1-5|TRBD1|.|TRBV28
CASSFQGAGSNQPQHF
TGTGCCAGCAGTTTTCAGGGGGCAGGAAGCAATCAGCCCCAGCATTTT
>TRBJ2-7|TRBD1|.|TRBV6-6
CASRSQGERYEQYF
TGTGCCAGCAGGAGTCAGGGGGAAAGGTACGAGCAGTACTTC
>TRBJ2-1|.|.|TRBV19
CASSIVGGSISEQFF
TGTGCCAGTAGTATTGTTGGAGGGAGTATAAGTGAGCAGTTCTTC
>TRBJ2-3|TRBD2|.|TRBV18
CASSPSIAGGTDTQYF
TGTGCCAGCTCACCTTCAATAGCGGGAGGCACAGATACGCAGTATTTT
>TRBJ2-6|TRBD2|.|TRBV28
CASTLGGIGANVLTF
TGTGCCAGCACTCTGGGGGGGATCGGGGCCAACGTCCTGACTTTC
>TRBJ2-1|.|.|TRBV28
CASSSGDSSYNEQFF
TGTGCCAGCAGTTCGGGGGACAGTTCTTACAATGAGCAGTTCTTC
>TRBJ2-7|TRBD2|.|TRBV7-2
CASSLAGTSSYEQYF
TGTGCCAGCAGCTTGGCGGGGACTAGCTCCTACGAGCAGTACTTC
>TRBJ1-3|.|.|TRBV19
CASSIQSRGGNTIYF
TGTGCCAGTAGTATCCAATCTCGGGGCGGAAACACCATATATTTT
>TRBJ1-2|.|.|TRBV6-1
CASSEFNYGYTF
TGTGCCAGCAGTGAATTCAACTATGGCTACACCTTC
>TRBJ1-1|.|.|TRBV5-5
CASSLTTVPGGSFF
TGTGCCAGCAGCTTGACAACGGTTCCCGGGGGATCTTTCTTT
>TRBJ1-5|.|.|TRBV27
CASSPRAGGSNQPQHF
TGTGCCAGCAGTCCCCGGGCAGGCGGGAGCAATCAGCCCCAGCATTTT
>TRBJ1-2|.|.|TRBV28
CASSLTEYGYTF
TGTGCCAGCAGTTTAACCGAGTATGGCTACACCTTC
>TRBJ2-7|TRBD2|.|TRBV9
CASSPLGASGIEQYF
TGTGCCAGCAGCCCCCTAGGGGCTAGCGGGATCGAGCAGTACTTC
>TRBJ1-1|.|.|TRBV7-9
CASSLVRVGNTEAFF
TGTGCCAGCAGCCTTGTCCGGGTCGGGAACACTGAAGCTTTCTTT
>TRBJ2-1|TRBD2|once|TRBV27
CASNGLAGEMANEQFF
TGTGCCAGCAATGGACTAGCGGGGGAAATGGCCAATGAGCAGTTCTTC
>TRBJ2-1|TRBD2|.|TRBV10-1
CASSSSGRNEQFF
TGCGCCAGCAGTTCTAGCGGGAGAAATGAGCAGTTCTTC
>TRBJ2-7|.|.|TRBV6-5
CAAPTWTYEQYF
TGTGCCGCGCCGACCTGGACCTACGAGCAGTACTTC
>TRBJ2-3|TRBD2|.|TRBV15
CATSRDLAGTTDTQYF
TGTGCCACCAGCAGAGATCTAGCGGGGACCACAGATACGCAGTATTTT
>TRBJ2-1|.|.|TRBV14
CASSQTGTLKYNEQFF
TGTGCCAGCAGCCAAACCGGGACTCTTAAATACAATGAGCAGTTCTTC
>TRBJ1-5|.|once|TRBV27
CASSSNRILANQPQHF
TGTGCCAGCAGTTCCAACCGTATTTTAGCAAATCAGCCCCAGCATTTT
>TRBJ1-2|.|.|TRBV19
CASSILSGSGYTF
TGTGCCAGTAGTATTCTGTCAGGTTCTGGCTACACCTTC
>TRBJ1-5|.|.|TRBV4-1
CASSQANTGRGGQPQHF
TGCGCCAGCAGCCAAGCAAATACCGGGAGAGGGGGTCAGCCCCAGCATTTT
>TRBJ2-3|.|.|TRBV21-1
CASSKATGAPSTDTQYF
TGTGCCAGCAGCAAAGCGACAGGGGCTCCTAGCACAGATACGCAGTATTTT
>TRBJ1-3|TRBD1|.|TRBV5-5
CASSLGGGIGNTIYF
TGTGCCAGCAGCTTAGGAGGGGGCATTGGAAACACCATATATTTT
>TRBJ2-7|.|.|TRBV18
CASSPLDGLYEQYF
TGTGCCAGCTCACCACTAGACGGCCTCTACGAGCAGTACTTC
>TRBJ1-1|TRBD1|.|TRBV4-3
CASSQTLTGAGMNTEAFF
TGCGCCAGCAGCCAAACACTGACAGGGGCCGGGATGAACACTGAAGCTTTCTTT
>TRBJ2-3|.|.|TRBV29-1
CSVDAVPATDTQYF
TGCAGCGTTGACGCAGTCCCGGCCACAGATACGCAGTATTTT
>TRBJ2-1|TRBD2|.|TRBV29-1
CSEKLGLYNEQFF
TGCAGCGAGAAGTTGGGACTATACAATGAGCAGTTCTTC
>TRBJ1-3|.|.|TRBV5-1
CASSLVAGNSGNTIYF
TGCGCCAGCAGCTTGGTGGCAGGGAACTCTGGAAACACCATATATTTT